This TCR beta chain was found in a study of blood T cell repertoires in COVID-19. Study-level background: The samples span acute and convalescent COVID-19 from the United States, Italy and Spain.

Sequencing was performed with immunoSEQ multiplex PCR; in TCRdb, only in-frame clones are kept and a portion is missing. In the table there are about 120,000 clones, around 81% of which are singletons. Deletions cut 2 bases from V and 2 bases from J, with 16 bases between. This CDR3 comprises 16 residues. From germline, CDR1 is LGHNT and CDR2 FRNRAP. The chain combines TRBV12-5 with TRBJ2-7, with D possibly matching TRBD1 (6 bases). The sample taken for sequencing was peripheral blood. The TCR sequence derives from a man aged 70-80 years with acute or convalescent COVID-19. The DNA for the CDR3 is TGTGCTAGTGGTTTGAGTCCCGGGACAACTCCCTACGAGCAGTACTTC. Amino acid sequence: CASGLSPGTTPYEQYF.